This T cell receptor (beta chain) was profiled in a study of naive and memory T cell subsets. CD4 T cells were positively selected, then CD8 T cells from the CD4-negative fraction. Study conclusions and caveats: The power law exponent of TCR abundance differed between naive and memory cells.

Germline V gene sequence: CDR1 SGHTA, CDR2 FQGTGA. The CDR3 is 13 residues long. The germline V and J ends were trimmed by 1 base and 10 bases, with 13 bases remaining between them. This clonotype was recorded many times. Its antigen remains unknown. Two oligonucleotides, mixed equimolar, formed the beta constant-region primer covering TRBC1 and TRBC2. Nested alpha and beta constant-region primers with the SP2 primer drove four PCR rounds on ligated cDNA. TCRdb itself ran the UMI-ligation and nested PCR reads through MiXCR, one entry per CDR3 protein. The sample includes 4,000 or so distinct CDR3 sequences, 5.2% of them seen just once.

This receptor was taken from a human donor in good health. This chain uses TRBV7-3 with TRBJ1-2; no clear D gene. Sample: effector memory CD8+ T cells from blood. As to subset: effector memory, CD45RA- CD27-. CDR3 nucleotides: TGTGCCAGCAGCTTAATGGCCCCGACGGACTACACCTTC. Protein sequence: CASSLMAPTDYTF.